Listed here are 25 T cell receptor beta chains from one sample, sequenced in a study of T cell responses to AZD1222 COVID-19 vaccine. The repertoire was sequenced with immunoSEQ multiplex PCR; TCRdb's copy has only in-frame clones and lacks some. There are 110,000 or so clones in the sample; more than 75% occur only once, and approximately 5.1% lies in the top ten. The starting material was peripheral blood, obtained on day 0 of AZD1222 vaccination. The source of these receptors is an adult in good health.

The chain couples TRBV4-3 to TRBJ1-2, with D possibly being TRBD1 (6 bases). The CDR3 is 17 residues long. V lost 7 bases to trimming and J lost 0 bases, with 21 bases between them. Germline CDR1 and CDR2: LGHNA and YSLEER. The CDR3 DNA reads TGCGCCAGCAAAGAAGCCAGGGGAATTATATCTAACTATGGCTACACCTTC. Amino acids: CASKEARGIISNYGYTF.

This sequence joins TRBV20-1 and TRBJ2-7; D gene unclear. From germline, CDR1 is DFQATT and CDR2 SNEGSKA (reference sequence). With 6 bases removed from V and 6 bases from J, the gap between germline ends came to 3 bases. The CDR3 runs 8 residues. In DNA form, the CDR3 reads TGCAGTGCCGGCGAGCAGTACTTC. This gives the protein CSAGEQYF.

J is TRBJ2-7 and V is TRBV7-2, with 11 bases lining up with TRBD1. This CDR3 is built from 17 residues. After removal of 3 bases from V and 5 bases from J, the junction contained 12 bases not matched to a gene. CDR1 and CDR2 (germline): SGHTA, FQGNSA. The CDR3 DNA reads TGTGCCAGCAGCTTTGGCCGGGACAGGGGGTTTGACCACGAGCAGTACTTC. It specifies CASSFGRDRGFDHEQYF.

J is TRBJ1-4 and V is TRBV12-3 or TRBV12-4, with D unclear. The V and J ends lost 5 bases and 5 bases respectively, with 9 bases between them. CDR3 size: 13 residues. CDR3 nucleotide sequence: TGTGCCAGCAGTCCTTGGTTGAATGAAAAACTGTTTTTT. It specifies CASSPWLNEKLFF.

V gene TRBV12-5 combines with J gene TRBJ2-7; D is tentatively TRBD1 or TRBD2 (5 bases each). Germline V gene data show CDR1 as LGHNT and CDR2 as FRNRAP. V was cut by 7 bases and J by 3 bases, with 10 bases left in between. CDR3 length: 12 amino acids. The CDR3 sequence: CASAHGGYEQYF. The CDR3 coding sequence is TGTGCTAGTGCCCATGGGGGCTACGAGCAGTACTTC.

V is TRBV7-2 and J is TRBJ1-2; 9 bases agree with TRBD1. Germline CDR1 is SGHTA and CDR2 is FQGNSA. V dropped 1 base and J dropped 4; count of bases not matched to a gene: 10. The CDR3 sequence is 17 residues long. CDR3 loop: CASSLGPKQGAGYGYTF. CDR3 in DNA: TGTGCCAGCAGCTTAGGGCCCAAACAGGGGGCCGGCTATGGCTACACCTTC.

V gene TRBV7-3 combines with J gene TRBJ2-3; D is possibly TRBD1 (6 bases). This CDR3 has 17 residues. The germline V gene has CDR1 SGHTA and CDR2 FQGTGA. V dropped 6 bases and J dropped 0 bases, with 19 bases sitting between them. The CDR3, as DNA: TGTGCCAGCAGTCAAAGCCCAGGGGTGGGTAGCACAGATACGCAGTATTTT. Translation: CASSQSPGVGSTDTQYF.

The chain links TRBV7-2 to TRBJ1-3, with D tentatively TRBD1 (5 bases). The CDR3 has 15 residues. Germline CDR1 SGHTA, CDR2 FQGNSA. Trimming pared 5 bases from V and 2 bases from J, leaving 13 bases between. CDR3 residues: CASSPSSGAGNTIYF. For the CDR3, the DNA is TGTGCCAGCAGCCCCTCCTCGGGGGCTGGAAACACCATATATTTT.

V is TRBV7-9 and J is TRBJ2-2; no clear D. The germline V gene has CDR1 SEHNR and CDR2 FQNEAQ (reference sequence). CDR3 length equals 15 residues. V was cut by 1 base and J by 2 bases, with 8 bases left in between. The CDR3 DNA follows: TGTGCCAGCAGCTTAGTAGGACCTAACACCGGGGAGCTGTTTTTT. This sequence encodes CASSLVGPNTGELFF.

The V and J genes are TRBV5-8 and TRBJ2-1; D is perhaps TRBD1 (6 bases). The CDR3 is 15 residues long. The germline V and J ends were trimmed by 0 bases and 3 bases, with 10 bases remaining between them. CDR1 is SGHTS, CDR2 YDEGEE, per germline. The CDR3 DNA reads TGTGCCAGCAGCTTGGAACAGGGCCGCTACAATGAGCAGTTCTTC. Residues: CASSLEQGRYNEQFF.

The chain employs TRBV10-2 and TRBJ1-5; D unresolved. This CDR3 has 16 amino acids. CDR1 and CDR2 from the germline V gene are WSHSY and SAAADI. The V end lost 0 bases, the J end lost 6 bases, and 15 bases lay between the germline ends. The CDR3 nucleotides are TGCGCCAGCAGTGAGTCGACTCGAGGGTGGGGTCAGCCCCAGCATTTT. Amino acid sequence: CASSESTRGWGQPQHF.

CDR3 loop: CASSSDGEQYF. In nucleotides, the CDR3 is TGTGCCAGCAGTTCCGATGGGGAGCAGTACTTC. The V call is TRBV2, the J call TRBJ2-7; D gene unclear. This CDR3 is built from 11 residues. Germline CDR1 SNHLY, CDR2 FYNNEI. V was clipped by 5 bases and J by 7 bases, with 9 bases between them.

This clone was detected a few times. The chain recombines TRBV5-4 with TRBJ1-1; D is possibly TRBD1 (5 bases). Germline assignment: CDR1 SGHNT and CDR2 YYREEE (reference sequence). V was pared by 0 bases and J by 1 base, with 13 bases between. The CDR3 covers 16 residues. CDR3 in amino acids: CASSLASGKENTEAFF. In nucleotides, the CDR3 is TGTGCCAGCAGCTTGGCCTCAGGGAAGGAGAACACTGAAGCTTTCTTT.

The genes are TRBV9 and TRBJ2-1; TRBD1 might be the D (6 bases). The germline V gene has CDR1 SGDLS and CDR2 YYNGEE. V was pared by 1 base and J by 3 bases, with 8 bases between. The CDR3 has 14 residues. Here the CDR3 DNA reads TGTGCCAGCAGCGTAAGGGGGAACTACAATGAGCAGTTCTTC. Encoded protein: CASSVRGNYNEQFF.

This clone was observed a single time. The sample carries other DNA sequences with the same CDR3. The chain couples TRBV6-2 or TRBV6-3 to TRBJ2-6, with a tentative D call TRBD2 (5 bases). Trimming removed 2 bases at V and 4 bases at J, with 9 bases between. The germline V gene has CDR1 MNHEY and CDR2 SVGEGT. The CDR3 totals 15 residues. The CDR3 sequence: CASSYEGSGANVLTF. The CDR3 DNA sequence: TGTGCCAGCAGTTACGAGGGTTCCGGGGCCAACGTCCTGACTTTC.

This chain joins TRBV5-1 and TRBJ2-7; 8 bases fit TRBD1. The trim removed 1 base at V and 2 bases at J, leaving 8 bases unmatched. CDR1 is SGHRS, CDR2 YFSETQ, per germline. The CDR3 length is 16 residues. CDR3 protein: CASSLSTGGYTYEQYF. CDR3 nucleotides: TGCGCCAGCAGCTTGTCCACAGGGGGTTATACCTACGAGCAGTACTTC. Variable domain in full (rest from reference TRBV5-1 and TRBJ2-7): KAGVTQTPRYLIKTRGQQVTLSCSPISGHRSVSWYQQTPGQGLQFLFEYFSETQRNKGNFPGRFSGRQFSNSRSEMNVSTLELGDSALYLCASSLSTGGYTYEQYFGPGTRLTVT.

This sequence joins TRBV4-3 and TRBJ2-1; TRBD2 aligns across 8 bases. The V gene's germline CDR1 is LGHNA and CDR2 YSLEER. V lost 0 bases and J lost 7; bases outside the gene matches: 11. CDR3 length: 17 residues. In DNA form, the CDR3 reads TGCGCCAGCAGCCAAGATCCCCGGGGGGGCCTTATTAATGAGCAGTTCTTC. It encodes CASSQDPRGGLINEQFF.

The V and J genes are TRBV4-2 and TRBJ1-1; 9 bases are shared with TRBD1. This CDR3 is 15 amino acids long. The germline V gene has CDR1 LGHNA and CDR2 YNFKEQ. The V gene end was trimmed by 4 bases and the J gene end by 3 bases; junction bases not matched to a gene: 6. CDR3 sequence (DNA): TGTGCCAGCAGCCTCGGACAGGGGTTGGACACTGAAGCTTTCTTT. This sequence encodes CASSLGQGLDTEAFF.

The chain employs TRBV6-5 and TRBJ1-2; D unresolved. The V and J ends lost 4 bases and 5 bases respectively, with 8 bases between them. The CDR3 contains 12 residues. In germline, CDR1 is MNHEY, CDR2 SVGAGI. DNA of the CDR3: TGTGCCAGCAGTTCCCCGGGGTATGGCTACACCTTC. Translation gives CASSSPGYGYTF.

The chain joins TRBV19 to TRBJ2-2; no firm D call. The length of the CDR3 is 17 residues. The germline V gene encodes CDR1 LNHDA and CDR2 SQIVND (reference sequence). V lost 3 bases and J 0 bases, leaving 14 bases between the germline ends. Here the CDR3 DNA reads TGTGCCAGTAGTATTCTCTCCCGCATCACGAACACCGGGGAGCTGTTTTTT. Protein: CASSILSRITNTGELFF.

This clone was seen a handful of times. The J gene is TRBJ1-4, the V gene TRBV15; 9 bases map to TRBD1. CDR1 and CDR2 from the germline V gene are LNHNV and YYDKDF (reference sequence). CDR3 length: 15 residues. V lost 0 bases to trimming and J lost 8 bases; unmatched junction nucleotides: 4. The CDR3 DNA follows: TGTGCCACCAGCAGAGACGGGACAGGGAACGAAAAACTGTTTTTT. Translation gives CATSRDGTGNEKLFF. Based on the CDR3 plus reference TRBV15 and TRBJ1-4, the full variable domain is DAMVIQNPRYQVTQFGKPVTLSCSQTLNHNVMYWYQQKSSQAPKLLFHYYDKDFNNEADTPDNFQSRRPNTSFCFLDIRSPGLGDTAMYLCATSRDGTGNEKLFFGSGTQLSVL.

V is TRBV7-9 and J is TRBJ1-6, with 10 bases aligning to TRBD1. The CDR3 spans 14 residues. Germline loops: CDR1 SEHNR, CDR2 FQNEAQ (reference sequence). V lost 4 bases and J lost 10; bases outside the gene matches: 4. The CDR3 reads CASSWDRGRSPLHF. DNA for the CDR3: TGTGCCAGCAGCTGGGACAGGGGAAGATCACCCCTCCACTTT.

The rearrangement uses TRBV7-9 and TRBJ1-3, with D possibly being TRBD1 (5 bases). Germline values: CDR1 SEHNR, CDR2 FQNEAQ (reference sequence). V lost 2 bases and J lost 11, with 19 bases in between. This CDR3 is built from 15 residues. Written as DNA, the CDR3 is TGTGCCAGCAGCTTACTACGGGGGGAAGTGGGTGCCATATATTTT. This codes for CASSLLRGEVGAIYF. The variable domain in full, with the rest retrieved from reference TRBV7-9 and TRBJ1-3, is DTGVSQNPRHKITKRGQNVTFRCDPISEHNRLYWYRQTLGQGPEFLTYFQNEAQLEKSRLLSDRFSAERPKGSFSTLEIQRTEQGDSAMYLCASSLLRGEVGAIYFGEGSWLTVV.

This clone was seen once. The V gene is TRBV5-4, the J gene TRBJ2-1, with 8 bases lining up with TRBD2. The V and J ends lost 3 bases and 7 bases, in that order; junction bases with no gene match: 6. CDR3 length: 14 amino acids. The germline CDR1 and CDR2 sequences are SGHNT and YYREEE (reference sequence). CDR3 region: CASSSGGPNNEQFF. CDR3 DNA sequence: TGTGCCAGCAGCTCGGGGGGGCCGAATAATGAGCAGTTCTTC.

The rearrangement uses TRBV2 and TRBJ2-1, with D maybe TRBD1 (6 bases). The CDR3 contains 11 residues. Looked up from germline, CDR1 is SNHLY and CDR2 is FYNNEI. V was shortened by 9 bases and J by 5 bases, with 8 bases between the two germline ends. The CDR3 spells CARDRDNEQFF. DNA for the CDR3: TGTGCCAGGGACAGAGACAATGAGCAGTTCTTC.